This note documents a single TCR beta chain sequence. Germline CDR1 reads LNHDA; CDR2 reads SQIVND (reference sequence). With V trimmed by 5 bases and J by 1 base, 11 bases remained unmatched. The CDR3 has 17 amino acids. These data come from a study of T cell changes during pregnancy in multiple sclerosis. Only in-frame clones appear in the TCRdb table, and some are missing; sequencing was by immunoSEQ multiplex PCR. The sample shows some 97,000 clones, roughly 93% of them seen only once. The clonotype originates from a female donor with multiple sclerosis, enrolled in a pregnancy study. The sequences come from peripheral blood, collected before pregnancy. This chain joins TRBV19 and TRBJ2-4, with 7 bases fitting TRBD1. CDR3 residues: CASSPSTGDLAKNIQYF. In nucleotides, the CDR3 is TGTGCCAGTAGTCCTTCCACAGGGGACCTTGCCAAAAACATTCAGTACTTC.